The 18 T cell receptor beta chains presented below share a single source sample, sequenced in a study of OX40 agonist ivuxolimab in advanced cancers. Clones were sequenced by immunoSEQ multiplex PCR, and TCRdb holds only the in-frame ones, with some missing. The sample has tens of thousands of clones, about nine tenths seen once. Sequencing used CD4+ or CD8+ T cells sorted from blood, obtained in a trial of the OX40 agonist ivuxolimab. The receptor source for this set is an adult with an advanced solid tumor such as melanoma, head and neck, liver or kidney cancer.

This clone has only one observation. The CDR3 sequence is CASSLALSMEQYF. CDR3 bases: TGTGCCAGCAGCTTAGCGCTAAGTATGGAGCAGTACTTC. The chain couples TRBV7-9 to TRBJ2-7; D unclear. V lost 0 bases to trimming and J lost 7 bases, with 10 bases between them. The CDR3 covers 13 residues. Germline loops: CDR1 SEHNR, CDR2 FQNEAQ (reference sequence). The whole variable domain, filled in from reference TRBV7-9 and TRBJ2-7, reads DTGVSQNPRHKITKRGQNVTFRCDPISEHNRLYWYRQTLGQGPEFLTYFQNEAQLEKSRLLSDRFSAERPKGSFSTLEIQRTEQGDSAMYLCASSLALSMEQYFGPGTRLTVT.

The chain combines TRBV27 with TRBJ1-1, with D tentatively TRBD1 (5 bases). V was shortened by 2 bases and J by 3 bases, with 10 bases between the two germline ends. CDR1 and CDR2 (germline): MNHEY, SMNVEV (reference sequence). The CDR3 extends over 14 amino acids. The CDR3 nucleotides are TGTGCCAGCAGTTTAGGGGCAGCGCACACTGAAGCTTTCTTT. Translation: CASSLGAAHTEAFF.

This chain uses TRBV19 with TRBJ2-2; 8 bases match TRBD1. The germline gives CDR1 LNHDA, CDR2 SQIVND (reference sequence). The CDR3 covers 16 residues. V lost 3 bases and J lost 5; bases outside the gene matches: 8. CDR3 amino acids: CASSISRGRSTGELFF. CDR3 bases: TGTGCCAGTAGTATTAGCAGGGGGCGAAGTACCGGGGAGCTGTTTTTT. The full variable domain, its missing parts supplied by reference TRBV19 and TRBJ2-2, is DGGITQSPKYLFRKEGQNVTLSCEQNLNHDAMYWYRQDPGQGLRLIYYSQIVNDFQKGDIAEGYSVSREKKESFPLTVTSAQKNPTAFYLCASSISRGRSTGELFFGEGSRLTVL.

This rearrangement joins TRBV9 to TRBJ2-3, with D possibly being TRBD2 (7 bases). The CDR3 has 16 amino acids. V shed 4 bases and J shed 0 bases, with 15 bases lying between them. CDR1 and CDR2 (germline): SGDLS, YYNGEE. For the CDR3, the DNA is TGTGCCAGCAGCCTAGGGGGAGGGGAAAGCACAGATACGCAGTATTTT. As protein: CASSLGGGESTDTQYF.

The rearrangement uses TRBV5-4 and TRBJ2-5; the match to TRBD2 covers 11 bases. V lost 0 bases to trimming and J lost 5 bases; unmatched junction nucleotides: 6. The germline gives CDR1 SGHNT, CDR2 YYREEE (reference sequence). This CDR3 contains 16 residues. CDR3 DNA sequence: TGTGCCAGCAGCTTGGGGCTAGCGGGGGGTTTGGAGACCCAGTACTTC. It specifies CASSLGLAGGLETQYF.

The rearrangement links TRBV30 to TRBJ2-7; 7 positions match TRBD1. CDR3 length equals 14 residues. With V trimmed by 4 bases and J by 3 bases, 9 bases remained unmatched. Germline lookup yields CDR1 GTSNPN and CDR2 SVGIG (reference sequence). This CDR3 is CAWNHRGTYYEQYF. In DNA form, the CDR3 reads TGTGCCTGGAACCACAGGGGAACGTACTACGAGCAGTACTTC.

This clone came up a few times. The chain links TRBV5-6 to TRBJ1-1; no definite D call. V lost 4 bases, J lost 4 bases, and 8 bases lay in between. CDR1 is SGHDT and CDR2 is YYEEEE in the germline V gene. The CDR3 runs to 12 residues. CDR3 sequence reads: CASSVWGTEAFF. The CDR3, as DNA: TGTGCCAGCAGCGTTTGGGGCACTGAAGCTTTCTTT.

This clone was found once. The rearrangement joins TRBV29-1 to TRBJ2-2; TRBD1 matches 10 bases. The V and J ends lost 6 bases and 5 bases, in that order; junction bases with no gene match: 6. CDR3 size: 14 residues. Germline CDR1 and CDR2: SQVTM and ANQGSEA. The CDR3 DNA is TGCAGCGTCCCCGGGACAGGGGTGACCGGGGAGCTGTTTTTT. Translated: CSVPGTGVTGELFF.

The chain carries TRBV6-5 and TRBJ2-5; 10 bases are shared with TRBD2. The CDR3 sequence is 15 residues long. V lost 0 bases and J lost 3; bases outside the gene matches: 1. Germline V gene sequence: CDR1 MNHEY, CDR2 SVGAGI. For the CDR3, the DNA is TGTGCCAGCAGTTACTCCGGACTAGCGGAAGAGACCCAGTACTTC. This gives the protein CASSYSGLAEETQYF.

The chain has TRBV7-7 and TRBJ2-1, with 8 nucleotides matching TRBD1. With 5 bases clipped from V and 0 bases from J, the junction kept 9 bases outside the gene matches. Germline CDR1 reads SSHAT; CDR2 reads FNYEAQ (reference sequence). CDR3 length: 17 amino acids. This CDR3 reads CASSPSRQGISYNEQFF. CDR3 sequence (DNA): TGTGCCAGCAGCCCAAGCCGACAGGGGATCTCCTACAATGAGCAGTTCTTC. The full variable domain, with the rest looked up from reference TRBV7-7 and TRBJ2-1, is GAGVSQSPRYKVTKRGQDVTLRCDPISSHATLYWYQQALGQGPEFLTYFNYEAQPDKSGLPSDRFSAERPEGSISTLTIQRTEQRDSAMYRCASSPSRQGISYNEQFFGPGTRLTVL.

About this clone: Other DNA sequences within the sample encode an identical CDR3. This chain joins TRBV30 and TRBJ1-1, with unresolved D. Germline values: CDR1 GTSNPN, CDR2 SVGIG (reference sequence). The ends were cut back, 2 bases at V and 1 base at J, with 5 bases in the middle. This CDR3 has 12 amino acids. CDR3 bases: TGTGCCTGGAGTCCGGGGAACACTGAAGCTTTCTTT. Translation: CAWSPGNTEAFF.

This chain connects TRBV12-5 to TRBJ2-1; no clear D gene. In germline, CDR1 is LGHNT, CDR2 FRNRAP. V lost 3 bases and J 2 bases, leaving 11 bases between the germline ends. The CDR3 is 15 residues long. This CDR3 is CASGFWGGPYNEQFF. CDR3 in DNA: TGTGCTAGTGGTTTTTGGGGTGGGCCCTACAATGAGCAGTTCTTC.

This clone was seen only once. V and J are TRBV18 and TRBJ1-1; D is undetermined. The CDR3 runs 10 residues. Per the germline V gene, CDR1 is KGHSH and CDR2 is LQKENI. V was cut by 5 bases and J by 6 bases, with 4 bases left in between. The DNA of the CDR3 is TGTGCCAGCTCAGGGTCTGAAGCTTTCTTT. Translation: CASSGSEAFF.

This chain links TRBV28 with TRBJ2-1; D gene ambiguous. The CDR3 is 15 amino acids. V was pared by 5 bases and J by 8 bases, with 19 bases between. Germline V lookup: CDR1 MDHEN, CDR2 SYDVKM. The DNA for the CDR3 is TGTGCCAGCAGTGATCCGGCCTATGGGAATTATGAGCAGTTCTTC. Protein: CASSDPAYGNYEQFF.

V usage is TRBV7-3 and J usage is TRBJ1-1; the D is unclear. V was shortened by 5 bases and J by 1 base, with 11 bases between the two germline ends. Germline V lookup: CDR1 SGHTA, CDR2 FQGTGA. This CDR3 spans 14 amino acids. The CDR3 protein is CASSLRPWNTEAFF. The CDR3 nucleotides read TGTGCCAGCAGCCTCCGACCCTGGAACACTGAAGCTTTCTTT.

The chain employs TRBV25-1 and TRBJ2-3; TRBD2 aligns across 7 bases. V lost 4 bases, J lost 0 bases, and 4 bases stayed unmatched. Per germline, CDR1 MGHDK and CDR2 SYGVNS. The CDR3 runs to 15 residues. CDR3 sequence reads: CASSGSGASTDTQYF. The CDR3 coding sequence is TGTGCCAGCAGTGGCAGCGGGGCTAGCACAGATACGCAGTATTTT.

This chain uses TRBV6-6 with TRBJ1-1, with D hard to call. Looked up from germline, CDR1 is MNHNY and CDR2 is SVGAGI (reference sequence). The CDR3 has 11 residues. With 5 bases removed from V and 6 bases from J, the gap between germline ends came to 7 bases. The CDR3, as DNA: TGTGCCAGCAGTGACAATTCTGAAGCTTTCTTT. Its translation is CASSDNSEAFF.

V usage is TRBV27 and J usage is TRBJ1-2; the D gene is possibly TRBD1 (5 bases). Trimming stripped 3 bases from V and 4 bases from J, with 12 bases between. Germline assignment: CDR1 MNHEY and CDR2 SMNVEV (reference sequence). The CDR3 has 14 residues. The CDR3 reads CASSFGDRGYGYTF. The CDR3 DNA reads as TGTGCCAGCAGTTTTGGGGACCGGGGCTATGGCTACACCTTC.